This TCR beta chain originates from a study of T cell responses to AZD1222 COVID-19 vaccine. Study-level points and caveats: CD4 TCRs associated with vaccination spanned spike, dominating at 160-218 and 743-854. Clonal diversity may have been underestimated, and the donors were mostly white British, with more females than males. Spike-specific TCR breadth and depth grew following two AZD1222 doses. Researchers took repertoire samples only after the peak T cell response had come.

The CDR3 covers 13 residues. V lost 3 bases, J lost 7 bases, and 12 bases lay in between. The method was immunoSEQ multiplex PCR; TCRdb's version includes in-frame clones alone and lacks a portion of them. The sample has 98,000 or so clones, around 89% seen once. Comments on this clone: No antigen is known for it.

The J gene is TRBJ1-2, the V gene TRBV12-3 or TRBV12-4; a weak D match, TRBD1 (5 bases). The source was peripheral blood, collected on day 0 of AZD1222 vaccination. The clonotype originates from an adult in good health. The CDR3 region is CASSFEGSSGYTF. The CDR3 DNA reads TGTGCCAGCAGTTTTGAGGGGAGCAGTGGCTACACCTTC.